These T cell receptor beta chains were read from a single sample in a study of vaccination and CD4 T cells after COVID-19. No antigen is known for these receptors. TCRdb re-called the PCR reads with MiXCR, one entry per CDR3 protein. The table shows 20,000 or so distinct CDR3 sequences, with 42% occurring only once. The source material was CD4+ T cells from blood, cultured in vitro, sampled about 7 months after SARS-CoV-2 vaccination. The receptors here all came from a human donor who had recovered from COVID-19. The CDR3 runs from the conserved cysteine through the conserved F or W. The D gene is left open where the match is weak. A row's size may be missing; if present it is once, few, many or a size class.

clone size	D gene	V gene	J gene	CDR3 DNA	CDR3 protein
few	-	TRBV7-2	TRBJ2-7	TGTGCCAGCAGCTCGTGGGGGACGGTCTCCTACGAGCAGTACTTC	CASSSWGTVSYEQYF
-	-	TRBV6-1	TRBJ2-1	TGTGCCAGCAACCAAGCTAGTGGGTCCTACAATGAGCAGTTCTTC	CASNQASGSYNEQFF
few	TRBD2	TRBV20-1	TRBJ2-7	TGCAGTGGCCTAGCGGTCTCCTACGAGCAGTACTTC	CSGLAVSYEQYF
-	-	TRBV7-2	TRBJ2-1	TGTGCCAGCAGCTTAGGAGCCTACAATGAGCAGTTCTTC	CASSLGAYNEQFF
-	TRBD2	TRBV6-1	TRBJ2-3	TGTGCCAGCAGTGAAGGGACTCTAGCGGGACCTGGCACAGATACGCAGTATTTT	CASSEGTLAGPGTDTQYF
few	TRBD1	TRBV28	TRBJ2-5	TGTGCCAGCAGCCACCGGGACAGGGTGGGGAACCAAGAGACCCAGTACTTC	CASSHRDRVGNQETQYF
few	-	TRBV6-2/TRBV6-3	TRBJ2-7	TGTGCCAGCACCGACTTCAGCTCCTACGAGCAGTACTTC	CASTDFSSYEQYF
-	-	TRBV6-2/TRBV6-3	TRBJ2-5	TGTGCCAGCAGCATGCACGTGGAACAAGAGACCCAGTACTTC	CASSMHVEQETQYF
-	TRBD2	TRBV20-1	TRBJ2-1	TGCAGTGCTAGAGGACTAGCGGGAGCCAATGAGCAGTTCTTC	CSARGLAGANEQFF
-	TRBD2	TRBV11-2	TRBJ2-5	TGTGCCAGCAGCTTTACTAGCGGCCAAGAGACCCAGTACTTC	CASSFTSGQETQYF
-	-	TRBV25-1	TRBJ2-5	TGTGCCAGCAGTGCCCAAGAGACCCAGTACTTC	CASSAQETQYF
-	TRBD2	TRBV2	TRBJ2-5	TGTGCCAGCTTGGCGGGAGGAGAGGAGACCCAGTACTTC	CASLAGGEETQYF
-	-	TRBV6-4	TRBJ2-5	TGTGCCAGCAGTTTAGGGACTGGAGAAGGGCAAGAGACCCAGTACTTC	CASSLGTGEGQETQYF
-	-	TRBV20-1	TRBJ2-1	TGCAGTGCGCCTCTGATCCGGGCCAATGAGCAGTTCTTC	CSAPLIRANEQFF
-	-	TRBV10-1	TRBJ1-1	TGCGCCAGCAGTGAGTCTAGCAGTCTTCAGAACACTGAAGCTTTCTTT	CASSESSSLQNTEAFF
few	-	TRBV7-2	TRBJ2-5	TGTGCCAGCAGCTTAGGAGGGATCACCCAAGAGACCCAGTACTTC	CASSLGGITQETQYF
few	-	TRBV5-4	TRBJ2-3	TGTGCCAGCAGCTCCCCCGGGGGCACAGATACGCAGTATTTT	CASSSPGGTDTQYF
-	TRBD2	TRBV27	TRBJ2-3	TGTGCCAGCAGTCCGACCGATAGCGGGAGGGCCAGAGATACGCAGTATTTT	CASSPTDSGRARDTQYF
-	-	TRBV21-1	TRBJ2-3	TGTGCCAGCAGCAGGTTCGCCGATACGCAGTATTTT	CASSRFADTQYF
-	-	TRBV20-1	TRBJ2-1	TGCAGTGCTAGCCCCGCTAGCGCTGCGTTAAATAATGAGCAGTTCTTC	CSASPASAALNNEQFF
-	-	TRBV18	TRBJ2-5	TGTGCCAGCTCACCAAGGAGCACGATGACCCAAGAGACCCAGTACTTC	CASSPRSTMTQETQYF
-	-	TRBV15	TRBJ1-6	TGTGCCACCAGCAGACTCGACAGGAATTCACCCCTCCACTTT	CATSRLDRNSPLHF
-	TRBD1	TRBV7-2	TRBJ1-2	TGTGCCAGCAGCGCAGGCGCTTACCGGGACAGGGGGTCAAGGGGCTACACCTTC	CASSAGAYRDRGSRGYTF
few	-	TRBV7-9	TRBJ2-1	TGTGCCAGCAGCTTAGCAGGGGGGGGGAAGCCGTTCTTC	CASSLAGGGKPFF
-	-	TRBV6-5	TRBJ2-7	TGTGCCAGCAGTTACACCTGGACGGGCTACGAGCAGTACTTC	CASSYTWTGYEQYF
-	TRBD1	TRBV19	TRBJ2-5	TGTGCCAGTAGTAACAGGGGCCAAGAGACCCAGTACTTC	CASSNRGQETQYF
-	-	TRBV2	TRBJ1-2	TGTGCCAGCAGTGAAGAAGGGTCGCACACCTTC	CASSEEGSHTF